The source of this T cell receptor (beta chain) is a study of blood T cell repertoires in COVID-19. CDR3 length equals 16 residues. V was shortened by 1 base and J by 0 bases, with 10 bases between the two germline ends. The germline CDR1 and CDR2 sequences are SGHTA and FQGNSA. Some clones are missing from TCRdb's copy, which holds only in-frame ones; the method was immunoSEQ multiplex PCR. Of 250,000 to 350,000 clones listed, approximately 90% are singletons. The receptor was derived from a woman aged 45 to 65 with COVID-19, enrolled during active disease. The chain links TRBV7-2 to TRBJ1-3; D remains ambiguous. Sequencing was performed on peripheral blood. CDR3 sequence: CASSLGFRSSGNTIYF. The CDR3 coding sequence is TGTGCCAGCAGCTTAGGTTTTAGGAGCTCTGGAAACACCATATATTTT.